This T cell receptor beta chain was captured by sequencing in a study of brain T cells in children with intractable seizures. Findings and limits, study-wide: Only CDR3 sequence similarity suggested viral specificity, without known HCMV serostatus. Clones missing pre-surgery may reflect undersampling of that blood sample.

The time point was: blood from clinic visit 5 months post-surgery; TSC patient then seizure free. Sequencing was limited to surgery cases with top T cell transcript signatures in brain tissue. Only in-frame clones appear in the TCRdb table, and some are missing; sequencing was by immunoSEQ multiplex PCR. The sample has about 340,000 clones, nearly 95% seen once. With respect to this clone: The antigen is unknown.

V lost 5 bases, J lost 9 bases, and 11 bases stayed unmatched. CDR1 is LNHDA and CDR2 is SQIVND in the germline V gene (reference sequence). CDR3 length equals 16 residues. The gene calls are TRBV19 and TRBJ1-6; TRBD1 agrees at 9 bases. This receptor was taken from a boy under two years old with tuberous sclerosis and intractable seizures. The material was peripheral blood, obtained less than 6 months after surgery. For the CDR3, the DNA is TGTGCCAGTAGTTACCGGGACAGGGAGAAATCTTCACCCCTCCACTTT. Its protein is CASSYRDREKSSPLHF.